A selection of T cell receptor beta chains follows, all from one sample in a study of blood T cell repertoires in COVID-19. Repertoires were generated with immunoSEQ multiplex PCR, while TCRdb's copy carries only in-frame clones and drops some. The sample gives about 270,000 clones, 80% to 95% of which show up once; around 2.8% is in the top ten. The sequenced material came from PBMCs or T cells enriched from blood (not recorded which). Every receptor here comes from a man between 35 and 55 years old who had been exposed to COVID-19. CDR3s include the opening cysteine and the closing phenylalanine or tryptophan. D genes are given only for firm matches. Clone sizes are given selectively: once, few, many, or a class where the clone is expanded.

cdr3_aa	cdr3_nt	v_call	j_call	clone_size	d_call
CASSLLSGGYNEQFF	TGTGCCAGCAGCCTACTGTCCGGGGGCTACAATGAGCAGTTCTTC	TRBV3-1/TRBV3-2	TRBJ2-1	-	-
CASRAAYEQYF	TGCGCCAGCAGAGCCGCCTACGAGCAGTACTTC	TRBV5-1	TRBJ2-7	-	-
CASSQGGRSNQPQHF	TGTGCCAGCAGCCAAGGGGGCAGGAGCAATCAGCCCCAGCATTTT	TRBV3-1/TRBV3-2	TRBJ1-5	-	-
CASSWGTGAKGFF	-	TRBV11-2	TRBJ1-1	-	-
CASSRSGQSTDTQYF	TGTGCCAGTAGTAGGAGCGGGCAAAGCACAGATACGCAGTATTTT	TRBV19	TRBJ2-3	-	-
CASSLGGYSNQPQHF	TGTGCCAGCAGCTTGGGCGGATATAGCAATCAGCCCCAGCATTTT	TRBV5-5	TRBJ1-5	-	-
CASSDDLAGELFF	TGTGCCAGCAGTGACGACTTGGCCGGGGAGCTGTTTTTT	TRBV6-2/TRBV6-3	TRBJ2-2	-	-
CASSLPGLGSYEQYF	TGTGCCAGCAGCCTTCCGGGACTCGGGAGCTACGAGCAGTACTTC	TRBV6-5	TRBJ2-7	-	-
CAWNTGSGNTIYF	TGTGCCTGGAACACAGGATCTGGAAACACCATATATTTT	TRBV30	TRBJ1-3	-	-
CATQLAGVFVDEQYF	TGTGCCACCCAACTAGCGGGAGTATTTGTGGACGAGCAGTACTTC	TRBV19	TRBJ2-7	-	TRBD2
CASKEQGLSYEQYF	TGTGCCAGTAAGGAGCAGGGTCTATCCTACGAGCAGTACTTC	TRBV19	TRBJ2-7	-	-
CASSLGQGLASDTQYF	TGTGCCAGCAGCTTGGGGCAGGGACTAGCGTCAGATACGCAGTATTTT	TRBV7-9	TRBJ2-3	few	TRBD2
CASSTSQGGGYEQYF	TGTGCCAGTAGTACATCGCAGGGAGGGGGCTACGAGCAGTACTTC	TRBV19	TRBJ2-7	-	-
CASSSLNEQFF	TGTGCCAGCAGCTCCTTGAATGAGCAGTTCTTC	TRBV11-2	TRBJ2-1	-	-
CASSPGQGFSYEQYF	TGTGCCAGCAGCCCGGGACAGGGGTTCTCCTACGAGCAGTACTTC	TRBV9	TRBJ2-7	few	TRBD1
CASSQGRLRANVLTF	TGTGCCAGCTCGCAGGGGCGGCTCCGGGCCAACGTCCTGACTTTC	TRBV18	TRBJ2-6	-	-
CASPNKNRGWNSPLHF	TGTGCCAGTCCGAATAAAAACAGGGGGTGGAATTCACCCCTCCACTTT	TRBV19	TRBJ1-6	few	TRBD1
CATPRRTGVDEQYF	TGTGCCACCCCGCGGAGGACAGGGGTCGACGAGCAGTACTTC	TRBV2	TRBJ2-7	-	TRBD1
CSASHRGRSQAFF	TGCAGTGCTAGTCACAGGGGGCGATCTCAGGCTTTCTTT	TRBV20-1	TRBJ1-1	-	TRBD1
CASSPEGANSPLHF	TGTGCCAGCTCACCAGAAGGGGCAAATTCACCCCTCCACTTT	TRBV18	TRBJ1-6	-	-
CAITRGQGNTGEQYF	TGTGCCATCACCCGGGGACAGGGAAATACAGGAGAGCAGTACTTC	TRBV10-3	TRBJ2-7	-	TRBD1
CASSEDGSGSYEQYF	TGTGCCAGCAGTGAAGACGGTAGCGGGAGTTACGAGCAGTACTTC	TRBV6-1	TRBJ2-7	-	TRBD2
CASSVGEGTYGYTF	TGTGCCAGCAGCGTAGGAGAGGGCACCTATGGCTACACCTTC	TRBV9	TRBJ1-2	-	-
CATSRGLGTEAFF	TGTGCCACCAGTAGGGGGCTGGGAACTGAAGCTTTCTTT	TRBV24-1	TRBJ1-1	-	TRBD1
CATSDFRAGGPHEQYF	TGTGCCACCAGTGATTTTAGGGCGGGAGGGCCCCACGAGCAGTACTTC	TRBV24-1	TRBJ2-7	-	TRBD2
CASKTLGRFTEAFF	TGTGCCAGCAAGACTCTGGGGCGTTTCACTGAAGCTTTCTTT	TRBV28	TRBJ1-1	-	-
CASSLGGSSEQFF	TGCGCCAGCAGCTTAGGAGGATCAAGTGAGCAGTTCTTC	TRBV5-1	TRBJ2-1	-	-
CASNAQGPYNEQFF	TGTGCCAGCAACGCACAGGGGCCCTACAATGAGCAGTTCTTC	TRBV28	TRBJ2-1	-	TRBD1
CASSPPRGGQYF	TGTGCCAGCAGTCCCCCTCGGGGAGGGCAGTACTTC	TRBV28	TRBJ2-7	-	-
CASSNRGEETQYF	TGTGCCAGTAGTAACAGGGGGGAAGAGACCCAGTACTTC	TRBV19	TRBJ2-5	-	TRBD1
CASSQGVESSYNSPLHF	TGTGCCAGCAGCCAAGGGGTGGAGAGCTCCTATAATTCACCCCTCCACTTT	TRBV3-1/TRBV3-2	TRBJ1-6	once	-
CASSAPGQGRNYGYTF	TGCGCCAGCAGCGCTCCGGGACAGGGGAGGAACTATGGCTACACCTTC	TRBV4-1	TRBJ1-2	-	TRBD1
CASKPVAENTGELFF	TGTGCCAGCAAGCCCGTAGCTGAGAACACCGGGGAGCTGTTTTTT	TRBV2	TRBJ2-2	-	-
CASSYSRTSGRPEQFF	TGTGCCAGCAGTTACTCTAGGACTAGCGGGAGGCCCGAGCAGTTCTTC	TRBV6-2/TRBV6-3	TRBJ2-1	-	TRBD2
CASSYGGDQVVVNEKLFF	TGTGCCAGCAGTTACGGGGGCGACCAGGTCGTGGTTAATGAAAAACTGTTTTTT	TRBV6-2/TRBV6-3	TRBJ1-4	-	-
CASSVTGRGAFF	TGTGCCAGTAGTGTGACAGGGAGAGGGGCTTTCTTT	TRBV19	TRBJ1-1	-	TRBD1
CAWSEGTTFSNQPQHF	TGTGCCTGGAGTGAAGGGACAACCTTTAGCAATCAGCCCCAGCATTTT	TRBV30	TRBJ1-5	-	-
CASSLVGGWEAFF	TGTGCCAGCAGCTTAGTAGGGGGCTGGGAAGCTTTCTTT	TRBV7-2	TRBJ1-1	-	TRBD1
CASSPPQGTGELFF	TGTGCCAGCTCACCACCACAGGGGACCGGGGAGCTGTTTTTT	TRBV18	TRBJ2-2	-	TRBD1
CASSTSLRQAYGYTF	TGTGCCAGTAGTACATCTTTAAGACAGGCCTATGGCTACACCTTC	TRBV19	TRBJ1-2	-	-
CASSLNGGAYEQYF	TGCGCCAGCAGCTTGAATGGGGGCGCCTACGAGCAGTACTTC	TRBV5-1	TRBJ2-7	once	-
CASSLGPGELFF	TGTGCCAGTAGTTTGGGGCCCGGGGAGCTGTTTTTT	TRBV19	TRBJ2-2	-	-
CASSPWGREGEQYF	TGTGCCAGCAGCCCCTGGGGTCGGGAAGGCGAGCAGTACTTC	TRBV11-3	TRBJ2-7	-	-
CASSGWDRDVHEQYF	TGTGCCAGCAGCGGCTGGGACAGGGATGTCCACGAGCAGTACTTC	TRBV11-2	TRBJ2-7	-	TRBD1
CASSFGQGHSGNTIYF	TGTGCCAGCAGCTTTGGGCAGGGACACTCTGGAAACACCATATATTTT	TRBV11-3	TRBJ1-3	-	-
CASSLLLPGQGAADTQYF	TGTGCCAGCAGTCTGCTATTACCGGGACAGGGGGCCGCAGATACGCAGTATTTT	TRBV28	TRBJ2-3	-	TRBD1
CAWSGQGPYSNQPQHF	TGTGCCTGGAGTGGCCAGGGGCCCTATAGCAATCAGCCCCAGCATTTT	TRBV30	TRBJ1-5	-	-
CASESGQGEYF	TGTGCCAGCGAGTCGGGACAGGGGGAGTACTTC	TRBV6-5	TRBJ2-7	-	TRBD1
CASSPGTGGTDTQYF	TGTGCCAGTAGTCCCGGGACAGGGGGCACAGATACGCAGTATTTT	TRBV19	TRBJ2-3	-	TRBD1
CASSAGQASGQYF	TGTGCCAGCAGCGCGGGACAGGCCTCGGGGCAGTACTTC	TRBV9	TRBJ2-7	-	TRBD1
CASSVAATSGLSYNEQFF	TGTGCCAGCAGCGTAGCTGCGACTAGCGGGCTCAGTTACAATGAGCAGTTCTTC	TRBV9	TRBJ2-1	once	TRBD2
CASTPRGRETNEKLFF	TGCGCCAGCACCCCGCGGGGTAGGGAAACTAATGAAAAACTGTTTTTT	TRBV4-1	TRBJ1-4	-	-
CASSPRPPQGSYEQYF	TGTGCCAGCAGCCCCCGGCCCCCCCAGGGATCCTACGAGCAGTACTTC	TRBV5-4	TRBJ2-7	-	-
CASSVGQTYNSPLHF	TGTGCCAGCAGCGTGGGACAGACCTATAATTCACCCCTCCACTTT	TRBV9	TRBJ1-6	-	TRBD1
CAWTHGGWGSDSPLHF	TGTGCCTGGACTCACGGGGGGTGGGGGAGTGACTCACCCCTCCACTTT	TRBV30	TRBJ1-6	few	-
CASSQSRTGNYGYTF	TGCGCCAGCAGCCAATCCCGGACAGGGAACTATGGCTACACCTTC	TRBV4-3	TRBJ1-2	-	TRBD1
CASSPTGGTSGTQETQYF	TGTGCCAGCAGCCCGACGGGGGGTACTAGCGGTACCCAAGAGACCCAGTACTTC	TRBV9	TRBJ2-5	-	TRBD2
CASSASLGSGKGNEQFF	TGTGCCAGCAGCGCCAGCTTAGGGAGCGGGAAAGGCAATGAGCAGTTCTTC	TRBV7-9	TRBJ2-1	-	TRBD2
CATSDTGGARTGELFF	TGTGCCACCAGTGATACGGGGGGCGCACGGACCGGGGAGCTGTTTTTT	TRBV24-1	TRBJ2-2	-	-